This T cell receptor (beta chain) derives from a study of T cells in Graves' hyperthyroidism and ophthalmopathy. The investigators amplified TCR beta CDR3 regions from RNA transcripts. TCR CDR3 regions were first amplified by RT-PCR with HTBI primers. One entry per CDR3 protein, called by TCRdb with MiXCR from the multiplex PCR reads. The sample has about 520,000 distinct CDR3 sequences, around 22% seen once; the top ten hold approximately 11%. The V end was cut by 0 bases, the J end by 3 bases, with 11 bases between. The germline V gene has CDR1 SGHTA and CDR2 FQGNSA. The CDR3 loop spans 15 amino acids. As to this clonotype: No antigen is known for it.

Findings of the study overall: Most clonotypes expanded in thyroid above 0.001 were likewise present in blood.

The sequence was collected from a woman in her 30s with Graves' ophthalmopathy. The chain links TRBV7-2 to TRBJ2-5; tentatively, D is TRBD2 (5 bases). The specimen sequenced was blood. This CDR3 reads CASSLAGDLEETQYF. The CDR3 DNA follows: TGTGCCAGCAGCTTAGCGGGAGATTTAGAAGAGACCCAGTACTTC.